Below are 23 T cell receptor beta chains sequenced from a single sample in a study of shared clonotypes between healthy human individuals. Produced via immunoSEQ multiplex PCR; TCRdb's table is partial and in-frame only. This table has hundreds of thousands of clones, roughly four fifths appearing once. The sample was PBMCs. Every receptor here comes from a woman between 40 and 55 years old in good health. Some clones in this sample may be carry-over from other donors' samples.

This clone was detected only a few times. Other DNA sequences of this sample code for an identical CDR3. The chain couples TRBV7-2 to TRBJ1-4, with 8 bases that match TRBD1. Germline CDR1 and CDR2: SGHTA and FQGNSA. The CDR3 spans 15 residues. Trimming took 5 bases from V and 2 from J; bases not matched to a gene: 4. The CDR3 region has the DNA TGTGCCAGCAGCACAACAGGGGGGACTAATGAAAAACTGTTTTTT. Protein product: CASSTTGGTNEKLFF.

This chain joins TRBV28 and TRBJ2-7; a weak D match, TRBD1 (6 bases). Trimming left V 7 bases short and J 4 bases short, with 14 bases between. Germline lookup yields CDR1 MDHEN and CDR2 SYDVKM. The CDR3 consists of 13 residues. CDR3 sequence (DNA): TGTGCCAGCATTCAGGGACAAGGGTACGAGCAGTACTTC. Its translation is CASIQGQGYEQYF.

This chain uses TRBV10-3 with TRBJ1-4; 8 positions agree with TRBD1. V trimming: 8 bases; J trimming: 0 bases; junction bases outside the gene matches: 11. CDR3 length equals 17 residues. Germline CDR1 reads ENHRY; CDR2 reads SYGVKD. CDR3 in amino acids: CAIGGQGLGATNEKLFF. The CDR3 DNA reads TGTGCCATCGGAGGACAGGGACTAGGTGCAACTAATGAAAAACTGTTTTTT.

On this clone: A far larger clone lies a single base away; this is likely a read error. This chain joins TRBV6-4 and TRBJ2-3; 8 positions match TRBD2. The CDR3 is 14 amino acids. V dropped 7 bases and J dropped 6; count of bases not matched to a gene: 9. Germline CDR1 is MRHNA and CDR2 is SNTAGT. CDR3 sequence (DNA): TGTGCCAGCAATAGCGGGAAAGACTTGGATACGCAGTATTTT. Translation: CASNSGKDLDTQYF.

The V call is TRBV28, the J call TRBJ2-7, with TRBD1 matching over 7 bases. This CDR3 region has 16 residues. Germline-derived CDR1 and CDR2 are MDHEN and SYDVKM. V lost 5 bases to trimming and J lost 1 base; unmatched junction nucleotides: 11. In nucleotides, the CDR3 is TGTGCCAGCAGTCGTGAAGGGACAGCGGATTCCTACGAGCAGTACTTC. The encoded protein is CASSREGTADSYEQYF.

For this clone: Other DNA sequences within the sample encode an identical CDR3. The chain uses TRBV2 and TRBJ2-5; D is unclear. Germline CDR1 reads SNHLY; CDR2 reads FYNNEI. The CDR3 runs 14 residues. Trimming removed 2 bases from V and 2 bases from J, with 9 bases in between. The CDR3 DNA reads as TGTGCCAGCAGTGAACGTGCGGCTCAAGAGACCCAGTACTTC. This gives the protein CASSERAAQETQYF.

The J gene is TRBJ2-7, the V gene TRBV19; 8 bases agree with TRBD2. Germline loops: CDR1 LNHDA, CDR2 SQIVND (reference sequence). This CDR3 has 14 amino acids. The ends lost 6 bases at V and 1 base at J; junction bases unmatched: 5. CDR3 coding DNA: TGTGCCAGTAGCCTGAAGCGGGAGTCCTACGAGCAGTACTTC. Amino acids: CASSLKRESYEQYF.

The chain couples TRBV5-1 to TRBJ1-2; 9 nucleotides align to TRBD1. The CDR3 spans 15 residues. The ends lost 4 bases at V and 4 bases at J; junction bases unmatched: 8. Germline assignment: CDR1 SGHRS and CDR2 YFSETQ. Here the CDR3 DNA reads TGCGCCAGCAGCGTGTGGACAGGGGACTTCTATGGCTACACCTTC. Protein: CASSVWTGDFYGYTF. The full variable domain, rest sourced from reference TRBV5-1 and TRBJ1-2, is KAGVTQTPRYLIKTRGQQVTLSCSPISGHRSVSWYQQTPGQGLQFLFEYFSETQRNKGNFPGRFSGRQFSNSRSEMNVSTLELGDSALYLCASSVWTGDFYGYTFGSGTRLTVV.

The genes are TRBV7-6 and TRBJ2-3; D is unclear. Germline V gene sequence: CDR1 SGHVS, CDR2 FNYEAQ. The CDR3 loop spans 14 amino acids. V was pared by 1 base and J by 1 base, with 6 bases between. CDR3 DNA: TGTGCCAGCAGCTTAGGGGTAGGCACAGATACGCAGTATTTT. Protein sequence: CASSLGVGTDTQYF. Full variable domain (outside the CDR3, taken from reference TRBV7-6 and TRBJ2-3): GAGVSQSPRYKVTKRGQDVALRCDPISGHVSLYWYRQALGQGPEFLTYFNYEAQQDKSGLPNDRFSAERPEGSISTLTIQRTEQRDSAMYRCASSLGVGTDTQYFGPGTRLTVL.

The chain uses TRBV15 and TRBJ2-5; possible D gene TRBD2, 6 bases. Germline values: CDR1 LNHNV, CDR2 YYDKDF (reference sequence). V was pared by 5 bases and J by 0 bases, with 22 bases between. The CDR3 contains 18 residues. CDR3 nucleotide sequence: TGTGCCACCAGCGGCCGATGGCGGGATGGAGGCTACCAAGAGACCCAGTACTTC. It translates to CATSGRWRDGGYQETQYF. Full variable domain (outside the CDR3, taken from reference TRBV15 and TRBJ2-5): DAMVIQNPRYQVTQFGKPVTLSCSQTLNHNVMYWYQQKSSQAPKLLFHYYDKDFNNEADTPDNFQSRRPNTSFCFLDIRSPGLGDTAMYLCATSGRWRDGGYQETQYFGPGTRLLVL.

V usage is TRBV18 and J usage is TRBJ1-5, with D hard to call. V was cut by 9 bases and J by 4 bases, with 10 bases left in between. The CDR3 has 12 amino acids. Looked up from germline, CDR1 is KGHSH and CDR2 is LQKENI. CDR3 DNA: TGTGCCAGTCTCGAGGGAAATCAGCCCCAGCATTTT. It specifies CASLEGNQPQHF.

J is TRBJ2-3 and V is TRBV5-1; 9 positions match TRBD2. Germline CDR1 is SGHRS and CDR2 is YFSETQ. J was trimmed by 3 bases and V by 0 bases; bases with no gene match: 2. The CDR3 consists of 15 residues. CDR3 protein: CASSLAGLATDTQYF. Written as DNA, the CDR3 is TGCGCCAGCAGCTTGGCCGGACTAGCGACAGATACGCAGTATTTT.

The V gene is TRBV11-2, the J gene TRBJ2-5; 7 bases fit TRBD1. The CDR3 contains 14 residues. The germline V gene encodes CDR1 SGHAT and CDR2 FQNNGV. Trimming removed 5 bases from V and 0 bases from J; junction bases left unmatched: 3. CDR3 residues: CASSLTGNQETQYF. DNA of the CDR3: TGTGCCAGCAGCCTGACAGGGAACCAAGAGACCCAGTACTTC. Full variable domain (missing parts from reference TRBV11-2 and TRBJ2-5): EAGVAQSPRYKIIEKRQSVAFWCNPISGHATLYWYQQILGQGPKLLIQFQNNGVVDDSQLPKDRFSAERLKGVDSTLKIQPAKLEDSAVYLCASSLTGNQETQYFGPGTRLLVL.

The gene calls are TRBV7-2 and TRBJ2-7; D ambiguous. The germline V gene has CDR1 SGHTA and CDR2 FQGNSA. The ends were cut back, 7 bases at V and 3 bases at J, with 7 bases in the middle. The CDR3 totals 11 residues. CDR3 region: CASKEYYEQYF. The CDR3 DNA is TGTGCCAGCAAGGAGTACTACGAGCAGTACTTC.

Regarding this clone: In the same sample, other DNA sequences code for this CDR3. V is TRBV30 and J is TRBJ2-3, with D possibly TRBD1 on 7 matching bases. This CDR3 has 14 amino acids. Germline V gene lookup returns CDR1 GTSNPN and CDR2 SVGIG (reference sequence). V lost 5 bases, J lost 1 base, and 13 bases lay in between. The CDR3 reads CAWGRGAGTDTQYF. CDR3 coding DNA: TGTGCCTGGGGCAGGGGGGCTGGCACAGATACGCAGTATTTT.

The gene calls are TRBV4-1 and TRBJ2-1; D not resolved. Germline V gives CDR1 MGHRA, CDR2 YSYEKL. Trimming left V 5 bases short and J 7 bases short, with 12 bases between. The CDR3 is made up of 13 amino acids. The CDR3 DNA reads TGCGCCAGCAGCTCGACCTGGGGAAATGAGCAGTTCTTC. Protein sequence: CASSSTWGNEQFF.

Turning to this clone: A far larger clone is one nucleotide away, so this likely arose from a read error. Different DNA sequences within this sample yield the same CDR3. J is TRBJ1-2 and V is TRBV30, with D tentatively TRBD1 (6 bases). The CDR3 runs to 17 residues. The V end lost 4 bases, the J end lost 4 bases, and 25 bases lay between the germline ends. CDR1 is GTSNPN and CDR2 is SVGIG in the germline V gene (reference sequence). CDR3 coding DNA: TGTGCCTGGATCTCCCCGGGGACCAGGGGTCGGGGCTATGGCTACACCTTC. It specifies CAWISPGTRGRGYGYTF.

In regard to this clone: The likely explanation is a read error, given a far larger clone one base away. The J gene is TRBJ2-7, the V gene TRBV30; D gene ambiguous. CDR1 GTSNPN and CDR2 SVGIG come from the germline V gene (reference sequence). The CDR3 sequence is 11 residues long. The CDR3 DNA is TGTGCCTGGAGTGGCACCTACGGGCAGTACTTC. Amino acids: CAWSGTYGQYF.

The genes are TRBV27 and TRBJ2-5, with a tentative D call TRBD2 (6 bases). The CDR3 contains 19 residues. Trimming stripped 5 bases from V and 3 bases from J, with 28 bases between. In germline, CDR1 is MNHEY, CDR2 SMNVEV (reference sequence). CDR3 nucleotide sequence: TGTGCCAGCAGTCCCTACTCATTATTGAGCGGGTTGAGAAAAGAGACCCAGTACTTC. This translates into CASSPYSLLSGLRKETQYF.

This chain joins TRBV7-3 and TRBJ1-2; 7 bases fit TRBD1. CDR3 length: 15 amino acids. Trimming removed 5 bases from V and 2 bases from J; junction bases left unmatched: 8. From germline, CDR1 is SGHTA and CDR2 FQGTGA. DNA of the CDR3: TGTGCCAGCAGCCCCGGGGGGACAGCAAACTATGGCTACACCTTC. Amino acids: CASSPGGTANYGYTF.

In regard to this clone: This likely stems from a read error, as it lies one base from a far larger clone. The same CDR3 also results from other DNA sequences found in this sample. V usage is TRBV4-1 and J usage is TRBJ1-1; tentatively, D is TRBD1 (6 bases). The V gene's germline CDR1 is MGHRA and CDR2 YSYEKL. The CDR3 is 13 amino acids. This CDR3 is CASSRGQSTEAFF. The CDR3, as DNA: TGCGCCAGCAGCCGAGGACAGAGCACTGAGGCTTTCTTT.

This clone was picked up one time. The J gene is TRBJ2-7, the V gene TRBV5-1, with D possibly TRBD2 on 6 matching bases. With 7 bases removed from V and 2 bases from J, the gap between germline ends came to 16 bases. Germline CDR1 SGHRS, CDR2 YFSETQ. The CDR3 contains 14 residues. CDR3 loop: CASGPGTGTYEQYF. The CDR3 DNA reads TGCGCCAGCGGCCCCGGGACTGGGACCTACGAGCAGTACTTC.

The genes are TRBV5-6 and TRBJ2-2, with 12 positions matching TRBD2. With V trimmed by 3 bases and J by 4 bases, 4 bases remained unmatched. This CDR3 has 16 amino acids. Germline V CDR1 and CDR2: SGHDT, YYEEEE. In DNA form, the CDR3 reads TGTGCCAGCAGCTCCTTGACTAGCGGGAGCACCGGGGAGCTGTTTTTT. Residues: CASSSLTSGSTGELFF.